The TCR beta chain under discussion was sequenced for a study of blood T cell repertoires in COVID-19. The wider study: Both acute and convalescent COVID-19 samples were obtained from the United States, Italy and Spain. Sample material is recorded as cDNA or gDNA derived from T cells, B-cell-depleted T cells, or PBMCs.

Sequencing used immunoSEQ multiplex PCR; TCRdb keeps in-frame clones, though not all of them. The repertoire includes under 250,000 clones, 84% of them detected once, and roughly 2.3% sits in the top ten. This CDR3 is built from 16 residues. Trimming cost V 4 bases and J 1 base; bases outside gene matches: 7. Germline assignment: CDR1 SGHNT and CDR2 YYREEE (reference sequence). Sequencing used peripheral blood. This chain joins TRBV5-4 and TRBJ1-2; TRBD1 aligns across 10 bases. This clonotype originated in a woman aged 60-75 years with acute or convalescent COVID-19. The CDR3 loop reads CASSPGQGLINYGYTF. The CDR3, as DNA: TGTGCCAGCAGCCCGGGACAGGGGCTGATTAACTATGGCTACACCTTC.